A selection of T cell receptor beta chains follows, all from one sample in a study of cytomegalovirus exposure and HLA in healthy donors. TCRdb's copy holds only in-frame clones and misses some; the assay was immunoSEQ multiplex PCR. The table has 200,000 to 250,000 clones, approximately 81% seen once. The sequenced sample consisted of PBMCs. The source of these receptors is a human donor in good health. CDR3s include the opening cysteine and the closing phenylalanine or tryptophan. Each record gives: D gene, J gene, clone size, V gene, CDR3 DNA, CDR3 protein. D genes are given only for firm matches. Rows give clone size only sometimes, using once, few, many, or a class for an expanded clone.

-	TRBJ1-1	-	TRBV4-1	TGCGCCAGCAGGACCGTTCCGGAGCTGAACACTGAAGCTTTCTTT	CASRTVPELNTEAFF
TRBD2	TRBJ2-1	-	TRBV29-1	TGCAGCGGAAGGACTAGCGGGAGTAAAGATGAGCAGTTCTTC	CSGRTSGSKDEQFF
-	TRBJ1-1	-	TRBV7-9	TGTGCCAGCAGCTTGGACAGCCCGAACACTGAAGCTTTCTTT	CASSLDSPNTEAFF
TRBD2	TRBJ2-1	-	TRBV9	TGTGCCAGCAGCGTAGCGGGAGGGAATTACAATGAGCAGTTCTTC	CASSVAGGNYNEQFF
-	TRBJ2-5	-	TRBV4-1	TGCGCCAGCAGCCAAGTCGGCACAGGGATAAAGACCCAGTACTTC	CASSQVGTGIKTQYF
TRBD1	TRBJ2-3	-	TRBV6-1	TGTGCCAGTGGACAGGCAACTACCACAGATACGCAGTATTTT	CASGQATTTDTQYF
-	TRBJ2-2	-	TRBV7-2	TGTGCCAGCAGCTTAGAATCCGGCGGGGAGCTGTTTTTT	CASSLESGGELFF
-	TRBJ1-3	-	TRBV5-1	TGCGCCAGCAGCTTGGCCGGGGGTGAAAACACCATATATTTT	CASSLAGGENTIYF
-	TRBJ1-1	once	TRBV25-1	TGTGCCAGCAGTGAAGCGGGGCGGGAGACTGAAGCTTTCTTT	CASSEAGRETEAFF
TRBD2	TRBJ2-3	-	TRBV15	TGTGCCACCAGCAGAGCATTAGCGGGAAATACGCAGTATTTT	CATSRALAGNTQYF
-	TRBJ1-4	-	TRBV7-8	TGTGCCAGCAGCCCGCCCAAGGGGCAGGTGAATGAAAAACTGTTTTTT	CASSPPKGQVNEKLFF
TRBD1	TRBJ2-7	-	TRBV6-1	TGTGCCAGCAGTCAAGACAGGGGTTCCTACGAGCAGTACTTC	CASSQDRGSYEQYF
TRBD2	TRBJ2-1	-	TRBV9	TGTGCCAGCAGCGTAGGGACTAGCGACCTAAACAATGAGCAGTTCTTC	CASSVGTSDLNNEQFF
TRBD2	TRBJ2-7	-	TRBV2	TGTGCCACCTTTAGCGGGCGTAAGCAGTACTTC	CATFSGRKQYF
TRBD2	TRBJ2-1	-	TRBV29-1	TGCAGCGTTGAAGATCTAGGGACTAGCGGGAGCGATGAGCAGTTCTTC	CSVEDLGTSGSDEQFF
-	TRBJ2-7	-	TRBV29-1	TGCAGCGTTGAAATAGTGCAGGGGGGAACCTACGAGCAGTACTTC	CSVEIVQGGTYEQYF
TRBD2	TRBJ2-1	-	TRBV6-4	TGTGCCAGCAGAGAGGGAGCGGGAGAGGTATATGAGCAGTTCTTC	CASREGAGEVYEQFF
TRBD1	TRBJ2-1	-	TRBV6-5	TGTGCCAGCAGACAGGGGGTGAGCTCCTACAATGAGCAGTTCTTC	CASRQGVSSYNEQFF
-	TRBJ2-1	-	TRBV5-8	TGTGCCAGCAGCACGTTCCTACAAAGGGGCTCCTACAATGAGCAGTTCTTC	CASSTFLQRGSYNEQFF
-	TRBJ2-1	-	TRBV7-8	TGTGCCAGCAGCTTAAGGTTAGGAAGGGGGAAAGAGGTTAACAATGAGCAGTTCTTC	CASSLRLGRGKEVNNEQFF
-	TRBJ1-5	-	TRBV2	TGTGCCAGCAGTGAATATAGCAATCAGCCCCAGCATTTT	CASSEYSNQPQHF
-	TRBJ2-3	-	TRBV10-3	TGTGCCATCACGGAGTCAGGGGATGGAGATACGCAGTATTTT	CAITESGDGDTQYF
TRBD1	TRBJ1-2	-	TRBV7-2	TGTGCCAGCAGCCCGGGACAGGCAAGGAACTATGGCTACACCTTC	CASSPGQARNYGYTF
TRBD1	TRBJ1-2	-	TRBV18	TGTGCCAGCTCACCCCGCCCGGGACAGGGTGAGGGACCGGATGGCTACACCTTC	CASSPRPGQGEGPDGYTF
TRBD2	TRBJ2-1	-	TRBV2	TGTGCCAGCAGTCCACCCGGGGGGGCCGGGAATGAGCAGTTCTTC	CASSPPGGAGNEQFF
TRBD2	TRBJ2-3	once	TRBV7-3	TGTGCCAGCAGCAGGGGACTAGCGGGAGGGCCAGATACGCAGTATTTT	CASSRGLAGGPDTQYF
TRBD1	TRBJ2-5	once	TRBV7-8	TGTGCCAGCAGCTTCGAGGGGGCGCCCCGAGAGACCCAGTACTTC	CASSFEGAPRETQYF
TRBD2	TRBJ2-1	-	TRBV6-5	TGTGCCAGCAGGGGAATAGCGGGAGAGTACAATGAGCAGTTCTTC	CASRGIAGEYNEQFF
TRBD2	TRBJ2-3	-	TRBV7-2	TGTGCCAGCAGCTTAGAGGTAGCGGGAGCGGGCACAGATACGCAGTATTTT	CASSLEVAGAGTDTQYF
TRBD1	TRBJ1-2	-	TRBV9	TGTGCCAGCAGCTTCCAAGAAGGGACAGGGGTAATCTATGGCTACACCTTC	CASSFQEGTGVIYGYTF
TRBD2	TRBJ2-1	-	TRBV5-6	TGTGCCAGCAGTTCCAGGACTAGCTTTGAGCAGTTCTTC	CASSSRTSFEQFF
TRBD1	TRBJ1-3	once	TRBV19	TGTGCCAGTAGTATTATGGGACGGTGGGGACAGGACGCTGGAAACACCATATATTTT	CASSIMGRWGQDAGNTIYF
TRBD1	TRBJ2-5	-	TRBV7-9	TGTGCCAGCAGCTCCGAGGACAGGGTTAAGACCCAGTACTTC	CASSSEDRVKTQYF
TRBD1	TRBJ1-1	-	TRBV7-9	TGTGCCAGCAGCTCCCGGGACAGGGGCATGAACACTGAAGCTTTCTTT	CASSSRDRGMNTEAFF
TRBD2	TRBJ2-5	-	TRBV29-1	TGCAGCGTTTCCGGGGGACTAGCGGGAGTGGAGACCCAGTACTTC	CSVSGGLAGVETQYF
TRBD1	TRBJ2-5	once	TRBV5-1	TGCGCCAGCAGCCCCGGGACAGGTAAAGAGACCCAGTACTTC	CASSPGTGKETQYF
-	TRBJ1-2	-	TRBV7-2	TGTGCCAGCAGCTCCCGACAGGATATACGCTATGGCTACACCTTC	CASSSRQDIRYGYTF
-	TRBJ1-2	-	TRBV5-4	TGTGCCAGCAGCGGGGACATCTATGGCTACACCTTC	CASSGDIYGYTF
-	TRBJ2-1	-	TRBV5-1	TGCGCCAGCAGCTTGCTGACAGACACGGATGAGCAGTTCTTC	CASSLLTDTDEQFF
TRBD1	TRBJ2-7	-	TRBV7-9	TGTGCCAGCAGCTTAAATGAAATAGGGGACAGTGGCTCCTACGAGCAGTACTTC	CASSLNEIGDSGSYEQYF
TRBD1	TRBJ2-7	-	TRBV5-4	TGTGCCAGCAGCACTGCGGACAGGGCTGACGAGCAGTACTTC	CASSTADRADEQYF
-	TRBJ2-7	-	TRBV28	TGTGCCAGCAGGGGGAGAGGGCTAGCCGCCCCCTACGAGCAGTACTTC	CASRGRGLAAPYEQYF
-	TRBJ1-2	-	TRBV19	TGTGCCAGTAGTATAAACGCAGGTTCGAGCTATGGCTACACCTTC	CASSINAGSSYGYTF
-	TRBJ2-5	-	TRBV5-4	TGTGCACAGCGTGTGGACAACCAAGAGACCCAGTACTTC	CAQRVDNQETQYF
-	TRBJ1-5	-	TRBV15	TGTGCCACCAGCAGAGTCCAGGGCCCTCAGCCCCAGCATTTT	CATSRVQGPQPQHF
-	TRBJ1-3	-	TRBV25-1	TGTGCCAGCAGTGATACAGGGTCCGGAAACACCATATATTTT	CASSDTGSGNTIYF
-	TRBJ2-3	few	TRBV5-1	TGCGCCAGCAGCTTGGGGGGCTGGAAGGATACGCAGTATTTT	CASSLGGWKDTQYF
-	TRBJ2-7	-	TRBV4-3	TGCGCCAGCAGCTCAGGGTTCCAGCTTCCCAACGAGCAGTACTTC	CASSSGFQLPNEQYF
-	TRBJ1-5	-	TRBV7-6	TGTGCCAGCAGCCTGGACAGTTATAGCAATCAGCCCCAGCATTTT	CASSLDSYSNQPQHF
TRBD2	TRBJ2-7	-	TRBV10-3	TGTGCCATCAGTGATCTCGGGACTAGCGGGAACTCCTACGAGCAGTACTTC	CAISDLGTSGNSYEQYF